Sequencing of this T cell receptor (beta chain) was carried out in a study of blood T cell repertoires in COVID-19. Study information: Sites in the United States, Italy and Spain provided acute and convalescent COVID-19 samples.

Concerning this clone: Other DNA sequences within the sample encode an identical CDR3.

V shed 6 bases and J shed 4 bases, with 7 bases lying between them. This CDR3 has 11 residues. In the original processing: Using reference gene primer amplification, nucleated cell counts were estimated. Profiled with immunoSEQ multiplex PCR; TCRdb holds only in-frame clones, not every one. V and J calls and clone size are copied from that table; D and trimming were computed from the DNA. In the table there are fewer than 250,000 clones, 85% to 90% of which are singletons. The sequencing input was peripheral blood. This TCR derives from a man between 50 and 59 years old with COVID-19, enrolled during active disease. The chain couples TRBV12-3 or TRBV12-4 to TRBJ2-7; TRBD1 might be the D (5 bases). CDR3 in amino acids: CASSQGYEQYF. The CDR3 DNA sequence: TGTGCCAGCAGCCAGGGTTACGAGCAGTACTTC.